This T cell receptor (beta chain) was identified in a study of T-cell reconstitution after alpha-beta-depleted transplantation in children. This clonotype was observed many times. The antigen remains undetermined. Germline V gene lookup returns CDR1 SEHNR and CDR2 FQNEAQ (reference sequence). The CDR3 runs to 15 residues. V lost 1 base to trimming and J lost 8 bases, with 17 bases between them. Overall study findings and caveats: A year post-transplant, T-cell counts and diversity derived mostly from newly produced T cells. Several hundred expanded graft clones reportedly were the source of alpha-beta T cells about two months after transplant.

Preparation of the TCRbeta library used unique molecular identifiers. TCRdb redid the calling of the PCR reads with MiXCR, one entry per CDR3 protein. The sample yields about 1,000,000 distinct CDR3 sequences, less than 30% seen once. This sequence was found in a boy less than two years old who had a stem cell transplant for SCID, so the T cells may come from the graft donor. The sample was PBMCs, mostly from graft donor cells, taken 360 days after TCRalphabeta/CD19-depleted stem cell transplant. This chain joins TRBV7-9 and TRBJ1-1; D is perhaps TRBD1 (5 bases). CDR3 DNA sequence: TGTGCCAGCAGCTTAGGCCGGGGCCAAATAATCGAAGCTTTCTTT. Residues: CASSLGRGQIIEAFF.